This T cell receptor beta chain came from a study of blood T cell repertoires in COVID-19 (dated by TCRdb to 2018 to 2020). About the investigation overall: Samples covering the acute and convalescent phases of COVID-19 were provided by collaborators in the United States, Italy and Spain. The prospective study material was composed of cDNA or gDNA derived from T cells, B-cell-depleted T cells, or PBMCs. Deeply sampled blood TCRbeta repertoires from subjects exposed to, actively infected with, or recovered from COVID-19 were included in the dataset. The repertoires were released in a freely available public database intended as a resource for research on the immune response to SARS-CoV-2. Samples came from the ongoing ImmuneRACE study (first 160 participants) plus 1,254 subjects from 6 global collaborators. Sample metadata almost always included a de-identified subject ID, COVID-19 status, age in years and sex. Where available, HLA class I and class II types were obtained from metadata supplied by the sample provider rather than from assay-based typing.

General conclusions and limits of the study: Clinical and demographic metadata were provided uncurated, with the amount varying by source and participant.

TCRbeta CDR3 regions were amplified from genomic DNA using the immunoSEQ Assay, a bias-controlled multiplex PCR. The original pipeline was this. The number of nucleated cells in each sample was estimated by amplification of reference gene primers within the assay. Sequence reads were collapsed and filtered to measure the absolute abundance of every unique TCRbeta CDR3 rearrangement. For each sample, productive Simpson clonality was calculated as the square root of Simpson's diversity index over productive rearrangements. What TCRdb holds here is the immuneACCESS table cut down to in-frame rearrangements. Part of the clones is not present; checked against another copy, under half of the missing clones reflect an unresolved V gene, and the others are unexplained. For V, J and clone size, that table is used; D and trimming come from the DNA. Here the sample has hundreds of thousands of clones; 84% occur a single time. The top ten clonotypes cover around 18% of the sample.

This clone was detected only once. No antigen is known for it. Base-call qualities are not available, and no considerably larger clone is one nucleotide away. Including cysteine and phenylalanine, the CDR3 has 13 amino acids. Kept here is only the CDR3 DNA, which spans 39 bases and is read in frame from base 1. The germline V and J ends show losses of 5 bases and 7 bases respectively, and no gene match explains 5 bases of the junction. For CDR1 and CDR2, the germline V gene lists SGHVS and FQNEAQ. Whole blood was collected in K2EDTA tubes by collaborating institutions according to the institutions' own protocols. For TCRbeta analysis, collaborator samples were shipped as frozen whole blood, as isolated PBMCs, or as DNA extracted from either sample type.

This sequence originates from a woman over 75 with active or convalescent COVID-19. The V and J segments used are TRBV7-8 and TRBJ2-1; TRBD2 agrees with 7 junctional bases. The sequencing input was peripheral blood. The encoded CDR3 is CASSPRGGNEQFF. The nucleotide sequence reads as follows: TGTGCCAGCAGCCCCCGGGGAGGGAATGAGCAGTTCTTC.